The 15 T cell receptor beta chains in this list originate from one sample, sequenced in a study of monozygotic twins with inflammatory bowel disease. TCRdb re-called the 5' RACE reads and gives one entry per CDR3 protein, without DNA. The ten top clones account for approximately 2%, within a sample of approximately 330,000 distinct CDR3 sequences. The sequencing sample was made of blood. The receptors stem from a human donor with ulcerative colitis or Crohn's disease, or a healthy co-twin of an affected twin (not recorded which).

V gene TRBV27 combines with J gene TRBJ2-7; TCRdb's assignment of TRBD1 cannot be checked, as there is no DNA. Germline lookup yields CDR1 MNHEY and CDR2 SMNVEV (reference sequence). The CDR3 is 17 amino acids. CDR3 region: CASSLRGVGQGFYEQYF.

This chain connects TRBV28 to TRBJ2-7. There are 14 residues in the CDR3. Looked up from germline, CDR1 is MDHEN and CDR2 is SYDVKM. The CDR3 loop reads CASSLRGLRYEQYF.

V usage is TRBV6-2 or TRBV6-3 and J usage is TRBJ2-1; TCRdb's assignment of TRBD1 cannot be checked, as there is no DNA. This CDR3 contains 12 residues. From germline, CDR1 is MNHEY and CDR2 SVGEGT. The CDR3 region is CASARQRNEQFF.

The chain combines TRBV30 with TRBJ2-2. The CDR3 runs to 14 residues. Germline V gene data show CDR1 as GTSNPN and CDR2 as SVGIG (reference sequence). The CDR3 loop is CAWRRRGNAGELFF. Full variable domain (rest looked up from reference TRBV30 and TRBJ2-2): SQTIHQWPATLVQPVGSPLSLECTVEGTSNPNLYWYRQAAGRGLQLLFYSVGIGQISSEVPQNLSASRPQDRQFILSSKKLLLSDSGFYLCAWRRRGNAGELFFGEGSRLTVL.

This chain joins TRBV19 and TRBJ1-5; TCRdb reports TRBD1, a call that lacks DNA to check it against. Germline V CDR1 and CDR2: LNHDA, SQIVND (reference sequence). The CDR3 consists of 15 residues. CDR3 amino acids: CASRIQGKSNQPQHF.

This chain links TRBV5-1 with TRBJ2-1; the TCRdb D gene call, TRBD2, has no DNA to confirm it. Looked up from germline, CDR1 is SGHRS and CDR2 is YFSETQ. The CDR3 is 17 amino acids. This CDR3 is CASSLAVGAGGGNEQFF.

The chain has TRBV5-1 and TRBJ2-4. Germline assignment: CDR1 SGHRS and CDR2 YFSETQ. The CDR3 runs 14 residues. This chain's CDR3 is CASSLDRVENIQYF.

CDR3 residues: CASSSRYDTEAFF. The J gene is TRBJ1-1, the V gene TRBV5-5; TCRdb's D call, TRBD1, is unchecked because there is no DNA. The CDR3 has 13 residues. Germline loops: CDR1 SGHKS, CDR2 YYEKEE (reference sequence).

The chain recombines TRBV27 with TRBJ1-1; TCRdb gives TRBD1 as the D gene, but with no DNA this cannot be confirmed. Germline V gene lookup returns CDR1 MNHEY and CDR2 SMNVEV (reference sequence). The CDR3 runs to 15 residues. This chain's CDR3 is CASSAIGQGSTEAFF.

The V gene is TRBV3-1, the J gene TRBJ1-1; no DNA is available, so the TRBD1 call from TCRdb remains unchecked. Germline CDR1 LGHDT, CDR2 YNNKEL (reference sequence). The CDR3 is 14 amino acids. The CDR3 loop is CASSQSEGVGEAFF.

The rearrangement links TRBV7-2 to TRBJ2-1; TCRdb returns TRBD2, unconfirmable since there is no DNA. In germline, CDR1 is SGHTA, CDR2 FQGNSA. The CDR3 spans 15 residues. CDR3 in amino acids: CASSLAAGWRNEQFF.

The CDR3 loop is CSAKIGDEAFF. V usage is TRBV29-1 and J usage is TRBJ1-1. Looked up from germline, CDR1 is SQVTM and CDR2 is ANQGSEA. CDR3 length equals 11 residues.

This chain's CDR3 is CATSREGFGEKLFF. The chain uses TRBV15 and TRBJ1-4. CDR1 LNHNV and CDR2 YYDKDF come from the germline V gene (reference sequence). The CDR3 is 14 residues long.

V usage is TRBV10-3 and J usage is TRBJ2-1. This CDR3 is 13 amino acids long. Germline V gives CDR1 ENHRY, CDR2 SYGVKD. CDR3 loop: CAISELEYNEQFF.

The chain employs TRBV20-1 and TRBJ2-2; the TRBD2 assignment by TCRdb is unverifiable without DNA. The CDR3 extends over 14 amino acids. In germline, CDR1 is DFQATT, CDR2 SNEGSKA (reference sequence). CDR3 residues: CSARGGAGAGELFF.